This T cell receptor beta chain was sequenced in a study of T-cell memory formation after mild COVID-19. Study as a whole: TCR clusters showed largely donor specificity.

On this clonotype itself: What it binds is not known.

Study-wide results and limits: A second wave expanding day 15 to 37 was CD4+-biased; contracting clones were balanced. The SARS-CoV-2 specificity of second-wave clones reaching peak at day 37 remained unverified. A subset of responding clones appeared in pre-infection memory, suggesting cross-reactive memory joined.

Per germline, CDR1 MNHEY and CDR2 SMNVEV (reference sequence). Trimming removed 4 bases at V and 5 bases at J, with 17 bases between. This CDR3 has 15 residues. TCRdb ran MiXCR on the 5' RACE reads and lists one entry per CDR3 protein. The sample lists some 49,000 distinct CDR3 sequences, 27% occurring once. Sequenced sample: PBMCs or a T cell subset sorted from them (not recorded which). This TCR derives from a man aged 18 to 30 who had mild COVID-19 (a few samples of this study predate the infection). Cell type and time point are not known. This chain connects TRBV27 to TRBJ1-2, with a weak D call TRBD1 (5 bases). The chain's CDR3 is CASSSHPQPGYGYTF. DNA for the CDR3: TGTGCCAGCAGTTCCCACCCGCAGCCAGGGTATGGCTACACCTTC.